Below are 22 T cell receptor beta chains sequenced from a single sample in a study of blood T cell repertoires in COVID-19. TCRdb's table, derived via immunoSEQ multiplex PCR, lists solely in-frame clones and lacks some. This table holds approximately 290,000 clones, 80% to 85% found once. What was sequenced was peripheral blood. These receptors originate from a person between 65 and 79 years old with COVID-19, enrolled during active disease.

This chain uses TRBV5-1 with TRBJ2-5; D remains ambiguous. V lost 4 bases and J 5 bases, leaving 15 bases between the germline ends. Germline V gene lookup returns CDR1 SGHRS and CDR2 YFSETQ. This CDR3 is 14 amino acids long. The CDR3, as DNA: TGCGCCAGCAGCCCCCAGGCCGGTACGGAGACCCAGTACTTC. Translating it yields CASSPQAGTETQYF.

The rearrangement joins TRBV6-2 or TRBV6-3 to TRBJ2-5; the D is unclear. Trimming stripped 6 bases from V and 7 bases from J, with 9 bases between. There are 11 residues in the CDR3. The germline V gene encodes CDR1 MNHEY and CDR2 SVGEGT. The CDR3 DNA follows: TGTGCCAGCAGCCGCTTCGGGACCCAGTACTTC. Translated: CASSRFGTQYF.

The rearrangement joins TRBV6-5 to TRBJ2-5; D gene ambiguous. Trimming removed 6 bases at V and 2 bases at J, with 10 bases between. This CDR3 has 13 amino acids. Germline CDR1 reads MNHEY; CDR2 reads SVGAGI. CDR3 bases: TGTGCCAGCAGCCTTAGCTATCAAGAGACCCAGTACTTC. The encoded protein is CASSLSYQETQYF.

The chain couples TRBV9 to TRBJ2-1; possibly TRBD2 for D (5 bases). V lost 0 bases, J lost 0 bases, and 13 bases lay in between. The CDR3 extends over 17 amino acids. Looked up from germline, CDR1 is SGDLS and CDR2 is YYNGEE. This CDR3 reads CASSVDPGMSSYNEQFF. CDR3 in DNA: TGTGCCAGCAGCGTAGACCCGGGGATGAGCTCCTACAATGAGCAGTTCTTC.

V is TRBV27 and J is TRBJ1-2, with D maybe TRBD1 (6 bases). Between the trimmed V and J ends, which lost 5 bases and 7 bases, there was a span of 17 bases. Germline V gives CDR1 MNHEY, CDR2 SMNVEV (reference sequence). The CDR3 totals 14 residues. The CDR3 nucleotides read TGTGCCAGCAGTCCCCGGGGGGGGCGGCTTGGCTACACCTTC. Amino acids: CASSPRGGRLGYTF.

The CDR3: CASSPGTGRNYGYTF. The CDR3, as DNA: TGTGCCAGCAGCCCAGGGACAGGGCGTAACTATGGCTACACCTTC. J is TRBJ1-2 and V is TRBV11-1; 9 bases line up with TRBD1. CDR3 length: 15 amino acids. Germline values: CDR1 SGHAT, CDR2 FQDESV (reference sequence). Trimming removed 5 bases from V and 1 base from J; junction bases left unmatched: 5.

This chain joins TRBV12-2 and TRBJ1-6; the listed D gene, TRBD1, was not tested against the DNA. TRBV12-2 is noted as a pseudogene. The CDR3 runs to 13 residues. CDR3 in amino acids: CASRGQKNSPLHF. The CDR3 DNA reads TGTGCAAGTCGGGGACAGAAGAATTCACCCCTCCACTTT.

The chain employs TRBV6-5 and TRBJ2-5; D possibly corresponds to TRBD2 (6 bases). With 6 bases removed from V and 1 base from J, the gap between germline ends came to 15 bases. Germline V lookup: CDR1 MNHEY, CDR2 SVGAGI. This CDR3 contains 15 residues. The CDR3 here is CASRDAGPLQETQYF. The CDR3 nucleotides read TGTGCCAGCAGAGACGCGGGACCCCTCCAAGAGACCCAGTACTTC.

The chain carries TRBV21-1 and TRBJ1-5; the table's D gene call, TRBD1, was not cross checked with the DNA. TRBV21-1 is flagged as a pseudogene. The CDR3 has 15 amino acids. CDR3 sequence: CASSKVRLGDQPQHF. The CDR3 nucleotides are TGTGCCAGCAGCAAGGTCAGGTTAGGCGATCAGCCCCAGCATTTT.

The chain is built from TRBV19 and TRBJ1-5; D may be TRBD1 (6 bases). V was cut by 7 bases and J by 3 bases, with 13 bases left in between. Germline values: CDR1 LNHDA, CDR2 SQIVND (reference sequence). This CDR3 has 14 amino acids. CDR3 nucleotides: TGTGCCAGTACGCCAGGGGTTTACAATCAGCCCCAGCATTTT. This codes for CASTPGVYNQPQHF.

This sequence joins TRBV7-6 and TRBJ2-1; maybe TRBD1 (5 bases). The V gene lost 5 bases and the J gene lost 7 bases, with 18 bases spanning the gap. The germline CDR1 and CDR2 sequences are SGHVS and FNYEAQ. The CDR3 runs 15 residues. CDR3: CASSTSPVRGNEQFF. CDR3 nucleotide sequence: TGTGCCAGCAGCACCTCTCCCGTAAGGGGTAATGAGCAGTTCTTC.

On this clone: At one end the junction does not follow the germline gene, possibly because of a read error. The J gene is TRBJ1-5, the V gene TRBV10-3, with TRBD1 matching 7 bases. The CDR3 consists of 15 residues. Germline lookup yields CDR1 ENHRY and CDR2 SYGVKD. CDR3: CAISAFRDSSQPQHF. The DNA of the CDR3 is TGTGCCATCAGTGCGTTCCGGGACAGCAGTCAGCCCCAGCATTTT.

The V and J genes are TRBV5-4 and TRBJ2-7, with 9 bases identical to TRBD2. V lost 0 bases to trimming and J lost 5 bases; unmatched junction nucleotides: 9. This CDR3 is 16 amino acids long. Looked up from germline, CDR1 is SGHNT and CDR2 is YYREEE (reference sequence). CDR3 sequence reads: CASSLGPSGDTNEQYF. CDR3 coding DNA: TGTGCCAGCAGCTTGGGACCTAGCGGGGATACCAACGAGCAGTACTTC.

This chain joins TRBV28 and TRBJ1-1; D ambiguous. Per the germline V gene, CDR1 is MDHEN and CDR2 is SYDVKM. The V end lost 6 bases, the J end lost 0 bases, and 11 bases lay between the germline ends. The CDR3 has 14 amino acids. This CDR3 is CASSRLSMNTEAFF. The CDR3 DNA reads as TGTGCCAGCAGCCGACTCAGTATGAACACTGAAGCTTTCTTT.

This rearrangement joins TRBV15 to TRBJ2-3; D is uncertain. The CDR3 runs to 15 residues. V lost 0 bases to trimming and J lost 6 bases, with 13 bases between them. Germline V gene lookup returns CDR1 LNHNV and CDR2 YYDKDF (reference sequence). The CDR3 spells CATSRDLQSSDTQYF. The CDR3 coding sequence is TGTGCCACCAGCAGAGACCTACAGAGTTCGGATACGCAGTATTTT. The full variable domain, completed using reference TRBV15 and TRBJ2-3, is DAMVIQNPRYQVTQFGKPVTLSCSQTLNHNVMYWYQQKSSQAPKLLFHYYDKDFNNEADTPDNFQSRRPNTSFCFLDIRSPGLGDTAMYLCATSRDLQSSDTQYFGPGTRLTVL.

The genes are TRBV28 and TRBJ1-1; TRBD1 might be the D (5 bases). The V and J ends lost 2 bases and 8 bases respectively, with 18 bases between them. CDR1 is MDHEN and CDR2 is SYDVKM in the germline V gene. CDR3 size: 15 residues. The CDR3 region is CASSLSGVRTHEAFF. The CDR3 DNA is TGTGCCAGCAGTTTAAGTGGGGTGAGGACACACGAAGCTTTCTTT.

The chain joins TRBV11-1 to TRBJ2-7; 11 bases match TRBD1. The CDR3 is 16 residues long. V gave up 1 base and J gave up 5 bases; unmatched junction bases: 7. The germline gives CDR1 SGHAT, CDR2 FQDESV (reference sequence). The CDR3 protein is CASSLVGQGARNEQYF. CDR3 coding DNA: TGTGCCAGCAGCTTAGTCGGACAGGGGGCCAGGAACGAGCAGTACTTC.

The CDR3 is CASKGTGAGNTIYF. The CDR3 bases are TGTGCCAGCAAAGGGACAGGGGCCGGAAACACCATATATTTT. V and J are TRBV2 and TRBJ1-3; 10 bases match TRBD1. The CDR3 runs to 14 residues. Germline assignment: CDR1 SNHLY and CDR2 FYNNEI. J lost 4 bases, V lost 7 bases, and 4 bases had no gene match.

V gene TRBV18 combines with J gene TRBJ1-5; a weak D match, TRBD1 (5 bases). Trimming shortened V by 4 bases and J by 2 bases, and 9 bases separated the two germline ends. CDR1 KGHSH and CDR2 LQKENI come from the germline V gene. The CDR3 is made up of 14 amino acids. The CDR3 DNA follows: TGTGCCAGCTCACAGGGGCATGGCAATCAGCCCCAGCATTTT. This gives the protein CASSQGHGNQPQHF.

This clone came up a few times. The chain joins TRBV6-2 or TRBV6-3 to TRBJ2-7, with D perhaps TRBD2 (6 bases). The V end lost 2 bases, the J end lost 5 bases, and 22 bases lay between the germline ends. Germline loops: CDR1 MNHEY, CDR2 SVGEGT. The CDR3 totals 17 residues. DNA of the CDR3: TGTGCCAGCAGTTACGTAGTCTCGGAGGGCCCCATCCACGAGCAGTACTTC. This encodes CASSYVVSEGPIHEQYF.

The gene calls are TRBV6-6 and TRBJ2-7, with a tentative D call TRBD2 (6 bases). Trimming stripped 5 bases from V and 4 bases from J, with 12 bases between. The CDR3 has 13 residues. Germline CDR1 is MNHNY and CDR2 is SVGAGI (reference sequence). CDR3 DNA: TGTGCCAGCAGTAAGGACTATGTTTACGAGCAGTACTTC. It is translated as CASSKDYVYEQYF.

The rearrangement joins TRBV30 to TRBJ1-1; possible D gene TRBD1, 6 bases. The CDR3 sequence is 18 residues long. Trimming shortened V by 0 bases and J by 0 bases, and 20 bases separated the two germline ends. Germline assignment: CDR1 GTSNPN and CDR2 SVGIG (reference sequence). CDR3 coding DNA: TGTGCCTGGAGTGTAGCCAGGTCTGGGACATTTTTGAACACTGAAGCTTTCTTT. Its translation is CAWSVARSGTFLNTEAFF. The full variable domain, with the rest looked up from reference TRBV30 and TRBJ1-1, is SQTIHQWPATLVQPVGSPLSLECTVEGTSNPNLYWYRQAAGRGLQLLFYSVGIGQISSEVPQNLSASRPQDRQFILSSKKLLLSDSGFYLCAWSVARSGTFLNTEAFFGQGTRLTVV.